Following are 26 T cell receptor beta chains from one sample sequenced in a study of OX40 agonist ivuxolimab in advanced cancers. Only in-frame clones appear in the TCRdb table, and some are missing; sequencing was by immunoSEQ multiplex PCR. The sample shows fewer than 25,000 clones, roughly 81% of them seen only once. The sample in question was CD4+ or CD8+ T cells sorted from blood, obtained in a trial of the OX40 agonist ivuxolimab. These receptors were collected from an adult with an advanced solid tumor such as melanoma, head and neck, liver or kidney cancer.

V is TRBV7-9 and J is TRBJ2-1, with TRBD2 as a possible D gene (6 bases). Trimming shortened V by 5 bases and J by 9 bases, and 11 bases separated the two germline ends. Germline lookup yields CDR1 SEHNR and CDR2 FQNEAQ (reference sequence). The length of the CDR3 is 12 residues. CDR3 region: CASSTSPIEQFF. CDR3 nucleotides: TGTGCCAGCAGCACTAGCCCAATTGAGCAGTTCTTC.

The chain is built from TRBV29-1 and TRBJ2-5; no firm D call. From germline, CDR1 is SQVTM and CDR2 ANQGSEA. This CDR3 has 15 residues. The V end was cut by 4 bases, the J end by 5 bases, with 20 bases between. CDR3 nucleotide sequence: TGCAGCGTTGCCTTTCGGACGGAGCCCGGGGAGACCCAGTACTTC. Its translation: CSVAFRTEPGETQYF.

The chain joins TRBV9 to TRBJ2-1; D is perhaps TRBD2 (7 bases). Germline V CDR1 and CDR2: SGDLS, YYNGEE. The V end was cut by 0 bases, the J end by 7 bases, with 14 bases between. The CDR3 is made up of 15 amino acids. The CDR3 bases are TGTGCCAGCAGCGTAGGGGGGGGCCCCGGGAATGAGCAGTTCTTC. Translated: CASSVGGGPGNEQFF. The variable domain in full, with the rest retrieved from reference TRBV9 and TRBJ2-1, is DSGVTQTPKHLITATGQRVTLRCSPRSGDLSVYWYQQSLDQGLQFLIQYYNGEERAKGNILERFSAQQFPDLHSELNLSSLELGDSALYFCASSVGGGPGNEQFFGPGTRLTVL.

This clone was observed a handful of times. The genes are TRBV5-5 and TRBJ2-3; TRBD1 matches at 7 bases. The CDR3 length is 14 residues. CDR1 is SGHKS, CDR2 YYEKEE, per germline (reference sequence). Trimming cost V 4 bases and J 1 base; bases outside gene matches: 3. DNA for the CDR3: TGTGCCAGCAGCGTAACAGGGGGCACAGATACGCAGTATTTT. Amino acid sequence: CASSVTGGTDTQYF.

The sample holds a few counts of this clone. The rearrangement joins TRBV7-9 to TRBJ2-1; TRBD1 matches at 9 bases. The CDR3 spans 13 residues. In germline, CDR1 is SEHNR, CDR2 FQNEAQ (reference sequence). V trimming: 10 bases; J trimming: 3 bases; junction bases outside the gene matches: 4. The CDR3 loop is CATTGQGYNEQFF. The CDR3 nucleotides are TGTGCCACCACGGGACAGGGCTACAATGAGCAGTTCTTC.

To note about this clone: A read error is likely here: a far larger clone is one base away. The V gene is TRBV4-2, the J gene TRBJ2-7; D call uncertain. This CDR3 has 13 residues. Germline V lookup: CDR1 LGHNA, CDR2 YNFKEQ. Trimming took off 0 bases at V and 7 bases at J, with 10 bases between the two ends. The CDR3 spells CASSQDMGWEQYF. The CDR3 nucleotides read TGTGCCAGCAGCCAAGATATGGGCTGGGAGCAGTACTTC.

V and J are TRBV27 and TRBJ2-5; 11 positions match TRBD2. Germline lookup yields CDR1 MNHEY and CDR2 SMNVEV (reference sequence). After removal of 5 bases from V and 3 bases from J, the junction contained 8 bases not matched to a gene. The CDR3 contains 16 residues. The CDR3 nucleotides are TGTGCCAGCAGTCCGTTTAGCGGGGGGGCCAAAGAGACCCAGTACTTC. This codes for CASSPFSGGAKETQYF.

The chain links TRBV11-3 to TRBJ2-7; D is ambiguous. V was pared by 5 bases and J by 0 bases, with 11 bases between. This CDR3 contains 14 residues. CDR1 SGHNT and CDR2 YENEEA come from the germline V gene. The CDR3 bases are TGTGCCAGCAGCCCCCCCCTCCTCTCCTACGAGCAGTACTTC. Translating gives CASSPPLLSYEQYF.

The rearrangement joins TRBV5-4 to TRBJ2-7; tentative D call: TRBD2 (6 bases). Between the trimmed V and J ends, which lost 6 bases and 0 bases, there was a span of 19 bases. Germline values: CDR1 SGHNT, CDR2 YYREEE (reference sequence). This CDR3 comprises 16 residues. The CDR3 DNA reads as TGTGCCAGCATCGTATGGGCGAGGGAGGACTCCTACGAGCAGTACTTC. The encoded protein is CASIVWAREDSYEQYF.

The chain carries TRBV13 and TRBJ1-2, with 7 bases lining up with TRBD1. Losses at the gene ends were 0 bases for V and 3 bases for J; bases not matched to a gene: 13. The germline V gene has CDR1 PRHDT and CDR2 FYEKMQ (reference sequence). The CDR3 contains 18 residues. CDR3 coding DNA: TGTGCCAGCAGCTTAGGCAGTGGCCGGGACAGCCATCACTATGGCTACACCTTC. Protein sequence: CASSLGSGRDSHHYGYTF. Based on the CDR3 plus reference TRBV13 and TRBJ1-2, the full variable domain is AAGVIQSPRHLIKEKRETATLKCYPIPRHDTVYWYQQGPGQDPQFLISFYEKMQSDKGSIPDRFSAQQFSDYHSELNMSSLELGDSALYFCASSLGSGRDSHHYGYTFGSGTRLTVV.

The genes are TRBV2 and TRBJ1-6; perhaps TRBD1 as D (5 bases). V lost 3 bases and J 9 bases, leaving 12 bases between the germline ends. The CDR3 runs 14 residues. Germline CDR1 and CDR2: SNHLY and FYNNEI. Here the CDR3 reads CASSDNLGGSPLHF. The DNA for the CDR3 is TGTGCCAGCAGTGATAACCTTGGGGGTTCACCCCTCCACTTT.

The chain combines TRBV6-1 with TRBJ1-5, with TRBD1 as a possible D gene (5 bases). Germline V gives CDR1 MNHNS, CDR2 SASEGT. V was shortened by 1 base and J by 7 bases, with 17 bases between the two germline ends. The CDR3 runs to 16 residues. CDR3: CASSEGTGKLRQPQHF. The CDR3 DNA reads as TGTGCCAGCAGTGAAGGCACAGGTAAACTCCGGCAGCCCCAGCATTTT.

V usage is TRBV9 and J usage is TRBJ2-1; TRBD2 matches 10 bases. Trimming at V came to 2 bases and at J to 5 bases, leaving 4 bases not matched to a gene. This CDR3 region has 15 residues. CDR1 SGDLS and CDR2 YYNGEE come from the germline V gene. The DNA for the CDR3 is TGTGCCAGCAGCGTGGCTAGCGGGGGTAACAATGAGCAGTTCTTC. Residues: CASSVASGGNNEQFF.

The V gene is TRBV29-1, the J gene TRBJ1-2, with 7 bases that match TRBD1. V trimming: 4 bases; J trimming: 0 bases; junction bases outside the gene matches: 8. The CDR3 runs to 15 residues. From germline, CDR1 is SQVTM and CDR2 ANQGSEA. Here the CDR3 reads CSVATGIRANYGYTF. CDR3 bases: TGCAGCGTTGCGACAGGGATCCGAGCTAACTATGGCTACACCTTC. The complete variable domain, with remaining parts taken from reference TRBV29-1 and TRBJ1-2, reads SAVISQKPSRDICQRGTSLTIQCQVDSQVTMMFWYRQQPGQSLTLIATANQGSEATYESGFVIDKFPISRPNLTFSTLTVSNMSPEDSSIYLCSVATGIRANYGYTFGSGTRLTVV.

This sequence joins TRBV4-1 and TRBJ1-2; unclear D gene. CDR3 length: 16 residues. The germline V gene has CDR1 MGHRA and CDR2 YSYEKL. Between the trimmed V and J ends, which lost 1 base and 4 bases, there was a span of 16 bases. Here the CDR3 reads CASSQVNEGMAYGYTF. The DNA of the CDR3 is TGCGCCAGCAGCCAAGTAAATGAGGGTATGGCCTATGGCTACACCTTC.

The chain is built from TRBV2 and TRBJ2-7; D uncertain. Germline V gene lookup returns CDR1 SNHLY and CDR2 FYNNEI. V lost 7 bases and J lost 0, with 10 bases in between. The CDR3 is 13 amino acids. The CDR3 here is CASNEDHSYEQYF. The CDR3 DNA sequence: TGTGCCAGCAACGAAGATCACTCCTACGAGCAGTACTTC.

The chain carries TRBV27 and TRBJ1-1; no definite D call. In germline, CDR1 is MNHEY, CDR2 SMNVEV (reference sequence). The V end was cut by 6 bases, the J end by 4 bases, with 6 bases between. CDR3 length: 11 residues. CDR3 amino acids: CASRDGTEAFF. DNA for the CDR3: TGTGCCAGCAGAGACGGCACTGAAGCTTTCTTT.

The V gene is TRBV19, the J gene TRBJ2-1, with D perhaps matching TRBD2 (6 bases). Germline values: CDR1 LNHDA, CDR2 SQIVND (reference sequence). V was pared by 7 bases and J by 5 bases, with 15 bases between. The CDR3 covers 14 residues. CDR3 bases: TGTGCCAGTAAACCCCCCGGGACTCACAATGAGCAGTTCTTC. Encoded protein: CASKPPGTHNEQFF.

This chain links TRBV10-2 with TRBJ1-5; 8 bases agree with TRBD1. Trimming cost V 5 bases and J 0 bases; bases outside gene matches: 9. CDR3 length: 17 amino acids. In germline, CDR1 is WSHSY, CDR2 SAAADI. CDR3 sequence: CASSSGTGHYSNQPQHF. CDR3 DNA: TGCGCCAGCAGTTCCGGGACAGGTCATTATAGCAATCAGCCCCAGCATTTT.

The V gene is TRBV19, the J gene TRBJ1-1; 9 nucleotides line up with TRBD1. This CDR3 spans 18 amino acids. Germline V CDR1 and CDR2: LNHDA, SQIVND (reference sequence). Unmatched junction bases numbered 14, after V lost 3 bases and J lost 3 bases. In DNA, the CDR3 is TGTGCCAGTAGTATGATCCGGACAGGGGATTTTGTAGACACTGAAGCTTTCTTT. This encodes CASSMIRTGDFVDTEAFF.

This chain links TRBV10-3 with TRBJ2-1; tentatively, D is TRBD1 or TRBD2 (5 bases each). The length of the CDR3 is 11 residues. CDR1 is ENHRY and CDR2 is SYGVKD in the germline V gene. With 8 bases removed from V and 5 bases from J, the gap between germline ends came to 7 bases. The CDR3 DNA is TGTGCCATCGAGGGGAACAATGAGCAGTTCTTC. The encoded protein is CAIEGNNEQFF.

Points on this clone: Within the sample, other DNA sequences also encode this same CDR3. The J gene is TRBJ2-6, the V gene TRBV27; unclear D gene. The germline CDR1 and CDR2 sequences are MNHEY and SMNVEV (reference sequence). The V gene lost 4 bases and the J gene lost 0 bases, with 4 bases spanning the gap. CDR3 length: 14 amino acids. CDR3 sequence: CASSSLSGANVLTF. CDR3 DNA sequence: TGTGCCAGCAGTTCTCTCTCTGGGGCCAACGTCCTGACTTTC.

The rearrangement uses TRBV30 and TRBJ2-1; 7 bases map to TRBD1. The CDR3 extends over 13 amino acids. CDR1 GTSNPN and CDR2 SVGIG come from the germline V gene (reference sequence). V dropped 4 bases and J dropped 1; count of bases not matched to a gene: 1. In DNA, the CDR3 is TGTGCCTGGACGACAGGGTCCTACAATGAGCAGTTCTTC. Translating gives CAWTTGSYNEQFF.

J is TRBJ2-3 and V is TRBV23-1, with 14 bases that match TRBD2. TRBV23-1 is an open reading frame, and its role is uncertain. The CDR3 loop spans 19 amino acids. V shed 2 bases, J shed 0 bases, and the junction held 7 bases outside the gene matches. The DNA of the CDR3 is TGCGCCAGCAGTCAACCGGGACTAGCGGGAGATAAAAGCACAGATACGCAGTATTTT. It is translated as CASSQPGLAGDKSTDTQYF.

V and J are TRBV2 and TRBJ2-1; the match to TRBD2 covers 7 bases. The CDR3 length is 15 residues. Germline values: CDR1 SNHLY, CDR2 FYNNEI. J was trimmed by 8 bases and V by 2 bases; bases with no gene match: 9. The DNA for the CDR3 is TGTGCCAGCAGTGAACGGGGGGTAAGCCGTGATGAGCAGTTCTTC. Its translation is CASSERGVSRDEQFF.

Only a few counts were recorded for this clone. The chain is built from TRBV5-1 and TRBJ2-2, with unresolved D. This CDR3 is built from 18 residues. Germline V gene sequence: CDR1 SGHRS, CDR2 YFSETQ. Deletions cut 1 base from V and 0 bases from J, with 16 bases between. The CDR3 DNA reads TGCGCCAGCAGCTTGTGGGCCGGGTCCCGCGCGAACACCGGGGAGCTGTTTTTT. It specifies CASSLWAGSRANTGELFF.